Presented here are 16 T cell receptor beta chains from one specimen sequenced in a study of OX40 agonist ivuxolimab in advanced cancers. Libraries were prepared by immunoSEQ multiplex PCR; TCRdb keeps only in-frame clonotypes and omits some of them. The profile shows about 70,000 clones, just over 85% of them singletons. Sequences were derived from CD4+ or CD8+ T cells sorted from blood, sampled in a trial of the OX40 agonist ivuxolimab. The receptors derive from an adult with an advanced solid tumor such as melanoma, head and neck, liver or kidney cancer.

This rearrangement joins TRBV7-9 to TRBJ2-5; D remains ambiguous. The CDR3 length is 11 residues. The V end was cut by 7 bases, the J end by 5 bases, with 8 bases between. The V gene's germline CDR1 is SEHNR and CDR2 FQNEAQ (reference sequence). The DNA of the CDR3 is TGTGCCAGCACTCCATCGGAGACCCAGTACTTC. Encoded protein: CASTPSETQYF.

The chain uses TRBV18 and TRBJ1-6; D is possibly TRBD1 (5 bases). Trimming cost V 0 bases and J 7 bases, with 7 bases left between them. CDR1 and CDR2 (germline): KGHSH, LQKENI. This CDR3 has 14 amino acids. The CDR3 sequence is CASSPPGGNSPLHF. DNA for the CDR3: TGTGCCAGCTCACCACCCGGGGGGAATTCACCCCTCCACTTT.

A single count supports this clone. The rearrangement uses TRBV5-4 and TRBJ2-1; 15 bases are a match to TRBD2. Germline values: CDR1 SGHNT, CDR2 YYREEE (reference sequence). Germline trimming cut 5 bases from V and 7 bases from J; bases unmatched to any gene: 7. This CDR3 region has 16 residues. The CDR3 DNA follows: TGTGCCAGCAGGACTCCAGGACTAGCGGGGGGGAATGAGCAGTTCTTC. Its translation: CASRTPGLAGGNEQFF.

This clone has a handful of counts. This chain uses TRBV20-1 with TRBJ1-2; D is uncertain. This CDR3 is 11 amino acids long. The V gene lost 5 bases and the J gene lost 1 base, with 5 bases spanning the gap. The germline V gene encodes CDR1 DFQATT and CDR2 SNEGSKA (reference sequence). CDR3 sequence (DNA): TGCAGTGCTCAGAATAACTATGGCTACACCTTC. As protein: CSAQNNYGYTF.

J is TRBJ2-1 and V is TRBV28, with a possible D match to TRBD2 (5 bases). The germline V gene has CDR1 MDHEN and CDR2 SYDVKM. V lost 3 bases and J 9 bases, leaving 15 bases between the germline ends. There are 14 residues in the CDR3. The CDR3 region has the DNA TGTGCCAGCAGTTTCCTAAGAGGGAAAAGTGAGCAGTTCTTC. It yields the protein CASSFLRGKSEQFF.

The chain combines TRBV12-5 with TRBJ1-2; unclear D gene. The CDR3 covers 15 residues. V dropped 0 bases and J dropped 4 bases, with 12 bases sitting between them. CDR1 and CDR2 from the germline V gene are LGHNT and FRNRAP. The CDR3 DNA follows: TGTGCTAGTGGTTTGGTAGAATCGGACTCCTATGGCTACACCTTC. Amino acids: CASGLVESDSYGYTF. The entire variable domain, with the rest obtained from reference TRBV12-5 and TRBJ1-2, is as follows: DARVTQTPRHKVTEMGQEVTMRCQPILGHNTVFWYRQTMMQGLELLAYFRNRAPLDDSGMPKDRFSAEMPDATLATLKIQPSEPRDSAVYFCASGLVESDSYGYTFGSGTRLTVV.

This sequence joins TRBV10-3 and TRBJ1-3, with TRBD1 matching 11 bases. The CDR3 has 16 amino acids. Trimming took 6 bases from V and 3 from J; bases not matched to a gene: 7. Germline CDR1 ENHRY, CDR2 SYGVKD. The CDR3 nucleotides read TGTGCCATCAGGGAAACCGGGACAGGGGGTGGAAACACCATATATTTT. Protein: CAIRETGTGGGNTIYF.

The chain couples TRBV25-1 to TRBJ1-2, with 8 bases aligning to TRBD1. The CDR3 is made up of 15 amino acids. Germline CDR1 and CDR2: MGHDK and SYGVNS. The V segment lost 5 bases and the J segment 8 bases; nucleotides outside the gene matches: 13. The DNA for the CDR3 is TGTGCCAGCAGTCCGGCAGGGGGCGATTTTGCCGGCTACACCTTC. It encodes CASSPAGGDFAGYTF.

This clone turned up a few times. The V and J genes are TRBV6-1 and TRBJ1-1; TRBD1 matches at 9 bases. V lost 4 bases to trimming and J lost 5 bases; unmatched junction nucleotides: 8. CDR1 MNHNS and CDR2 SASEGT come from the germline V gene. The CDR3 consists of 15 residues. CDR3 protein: CASSVTQGAATEAFF. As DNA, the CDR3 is TGTGCCAGCAGTGTAACACAGGGGGCCGCGACTGAAGCTTTCTTT.

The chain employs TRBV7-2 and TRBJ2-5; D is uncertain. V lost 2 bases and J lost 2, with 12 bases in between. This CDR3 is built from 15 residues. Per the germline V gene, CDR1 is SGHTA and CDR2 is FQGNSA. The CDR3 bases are TGTGCCAGCAGCTTAAGTGCGACAAATCAAGAGACCCAGTACTTC. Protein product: CASSLSATNQETQYF.

Here the CDR3 reads CAWTGPANTEAFF. DNA for the CDR3: TGTGCCTGGACAGGGCCGGCGAACACTGAAGCTTTCTTT. The V gene is TRBV30, the J gene TRBJ1-1, with a weak D call TRBD1 (5 bases). The V gene lost 4 bases and the J gene lost 1 base, with 10 bases spanning the gap. Germline V gives CDR1 GTSNPN, CDR2 SVGIG (reference sequence). The CDR3 contains 13 residues.

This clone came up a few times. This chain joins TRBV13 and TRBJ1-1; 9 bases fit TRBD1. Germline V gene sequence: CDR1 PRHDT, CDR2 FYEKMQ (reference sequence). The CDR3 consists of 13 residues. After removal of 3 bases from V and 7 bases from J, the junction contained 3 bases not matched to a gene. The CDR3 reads CASSLRDRDEAFF. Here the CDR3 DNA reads TGTGCCAGCAGCTTGCGGGACAGGGATGAAGCTTTCTTT. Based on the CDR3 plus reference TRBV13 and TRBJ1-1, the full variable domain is AAGVIQSPRHLIKEKRETATLKCYPIPRHDTVYWYQQGPGQDPQFLISFYEKMQSDKGSIPDRFSAQQFSDYHSELNMSSLELGDSALYFCASSLRDRDEAFFGQGTRLTVV.

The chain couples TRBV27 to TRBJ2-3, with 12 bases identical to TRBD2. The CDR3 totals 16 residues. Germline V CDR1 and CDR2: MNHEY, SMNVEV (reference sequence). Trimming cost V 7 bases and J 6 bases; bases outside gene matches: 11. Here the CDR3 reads CASTTPTSGGRDTQYF. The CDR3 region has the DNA TGTGCCAGCACAACCCCGACTAGCGGGGGACGGGATACGCAGTATTTT.

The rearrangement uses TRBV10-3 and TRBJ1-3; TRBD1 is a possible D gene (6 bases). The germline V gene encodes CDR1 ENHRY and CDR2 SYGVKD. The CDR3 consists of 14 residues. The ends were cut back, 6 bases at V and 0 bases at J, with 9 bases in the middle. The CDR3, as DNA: TGTGCCATCAGATCGGACAGCTCTGGAAACACCATATATTTT. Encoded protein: CAIRSDSSGNTIYF.

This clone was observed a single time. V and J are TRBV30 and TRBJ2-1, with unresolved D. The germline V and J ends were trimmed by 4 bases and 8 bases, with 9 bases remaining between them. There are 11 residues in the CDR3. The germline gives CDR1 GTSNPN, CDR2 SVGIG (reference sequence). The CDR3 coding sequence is TGTGCCTGGAAACTCTGGGATGAGCAGTTCTTC. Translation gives CAWKLWDEQFF. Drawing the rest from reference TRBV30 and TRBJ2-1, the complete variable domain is SQTIHQWPATLVQPVGSPLSLECTVEGTSNPNLYWYRQAAGRGLQLLFYSVGIGQISSEVPQNLSASRPQDRQFILSSKKLLLSDSGFYLCAWKLWDEQFFGPGTRLTVL.

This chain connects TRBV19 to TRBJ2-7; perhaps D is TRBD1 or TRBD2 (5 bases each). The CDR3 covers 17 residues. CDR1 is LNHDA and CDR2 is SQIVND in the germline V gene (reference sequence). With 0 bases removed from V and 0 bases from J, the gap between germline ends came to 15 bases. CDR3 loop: CASSIEGVTGSSYEQYF. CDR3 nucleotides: TGTGCCAGTAGTATAGAAGGGGTGACGGGGAGCTCCTACGAGCAGTACTTC.